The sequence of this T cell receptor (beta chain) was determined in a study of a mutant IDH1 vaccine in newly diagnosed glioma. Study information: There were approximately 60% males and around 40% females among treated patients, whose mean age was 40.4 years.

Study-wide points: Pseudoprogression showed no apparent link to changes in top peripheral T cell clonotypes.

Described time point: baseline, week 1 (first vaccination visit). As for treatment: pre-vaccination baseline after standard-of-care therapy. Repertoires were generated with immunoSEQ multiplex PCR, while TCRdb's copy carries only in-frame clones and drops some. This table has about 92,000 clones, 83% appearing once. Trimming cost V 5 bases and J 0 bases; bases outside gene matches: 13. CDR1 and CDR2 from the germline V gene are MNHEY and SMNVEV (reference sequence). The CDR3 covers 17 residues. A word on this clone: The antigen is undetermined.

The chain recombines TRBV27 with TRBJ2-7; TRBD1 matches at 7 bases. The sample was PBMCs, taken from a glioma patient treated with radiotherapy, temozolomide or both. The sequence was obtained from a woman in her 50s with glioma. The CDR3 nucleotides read TGTGCCAGCAGTCCCCAACCTAGGACAGGCGGCTCCTACGAGCAGTACTTC. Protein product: CASSPQPRTGGSYEQYF.